One sample yielded the 14 T cell receptor beta chains listed below, sequenced in a study of metastatic and nonmetastatic thyroid tumors. MiXCR re-clonotyped the PCR reads for TCRdb. The top ten clones hold about a fifth of a sample with 23,000 or so clones, about 25% of them seen once. Not a single patient had been given any form of treatment at any point before undergoing thyroid surgery. The sequenced sample consisted of blood. The source of these receptors is a female donor with papillary thyroid cancer or a benign thyroid nodule (not recorded which). Some clones in this sample may be carry-over from other donors' samples.

The gene calls are TRBV6-1 and TRBJ2-3, with D possibly being TRBD2 (5 bases). The CDR3 spans 12 residues. V dropped 5 bases and J dropped 6 bases, with 9 bases sitting between them. Germline assignment: CDR1 MNHNS and CDR2 SASEGT. CDR3 protein: CASSRSVDTQYF. CDR3 nucleotides: TGTGCCAGCAGTCGTAGCGTGGATACGCAGTATTTT.

This clone has a single count. This rearrangement joins TRBV30 to TRBJ2-7; D remains unclear. V was shortened by 8 bases and J by 2 bases, with 16 bases between the two germline ends. The CDR3 spans 13 residues. Germline V lookup: CDR1 GTSNPN, CDR2 SVGIG (reference sequence). The CDR3 reads CAGTPIGAYEQYF. CDR3 DNA: TGTGCCGGAACACCAATTGGGGCCTACGAGCAGTACTTC.

The chain carries TRBV28 and TRBJ1-2, with no clear D. The germline gives CDR1 MDHEN, CDR2 SYDVKM. Trimming took 2 bases from V and 5 from J, leaving 9 bases between them. This CDR3 has 13 amino acids. The CDR3 DNA sequence: TGTGCCAGCAGTTTAGCGGTTCTATATGGCTACACCTTC. This translates into CASSLAVLYGYTF.

By sample share, this clone is medium-sized. The chain couples TRBV19 to TRBJ2-7; TRBD2 matches 7 bases. Germline V gene lookup returns CDR1 LNHDA and CDR2 SQIVND (reference sequence). After removal of 5 bases from V and 0 bases from J, the junction contained 7 bases not matched to a gene. This CDR3 region has 15 residues. The CDR3 sequence: CASSYSGGSSYEQYF. The DNA of the CDR3 is TGTGCCAGTAGTTACTCCGGCGGGAGCTCCTACGAGCAGTACTTC.

Note on this clone: At one end, the junction sequence differs from germline, possibly due to a read error. The genes are TRBV4-2 and TRBJ2-3; the D call may be TRBD1 or TRBD2 (6 bases each). In germline, CDR1 is LGHNA, CDR2 YNFKEQ. The CDR3 totals 17 residues. CDR3: CVSSQELVGTTGDTQYF. CDR3 DNA: TGTGTCAGCAGCCAAGAACTCGTTGGGACAACGGGAGACACGCAGTATTTT.

This clone was observed a single time. The rearrangement joins TRBV20-1 to TRBJ2-7; D unclear. CDR3 length: 13 residues. Trimming cost V 3 bases and J 1 base, with 10 bases left between them. Germline V gene lookup returns CDR1 DFQATT and CDR2 SNEGSKA (reference sequence). The CDR3 sequence: CSASQSDSYEQYV. DNA of the CDR3: TGCAGTGCTAGTCAATCGGATTCCTACGAGCAGTACGTC.

Relative to its sample, this clone is medium-sized (0.01 to 0.1%). The CDR3, as DNA: TGTGCCAGTAGTACCAAGACAGGCTCGTTCTTACAGTACTTC. This translates into CASSTKTGSFLQYF. The chain links TRBV19 to TRBJ2-7; D is perhaps TRBD1 (6 bases). This CDR3 has 14 amino acids. V shed 4 bases and J shed 10 bases, with 20 bases lying between them. Germline-derived CDR1 and CDR2 are LNHDA and SQIVND (reference sequence).

This clone was seen repeatedly, ten times or more. V gene TRBV28 combines with J gene TRBJ1-6; tentatively, D is TRBD1 (6 bases). The V end was cut by 1 base, the J end by 3 bases, with 10 bases between. Per germline, CDR1 MDHEN and CDR2 SYDVKM. The CDR3 sequence is 16 residues long. The CDR3 DNA reads TGTGCCAGCAGTTTATATGGGGGCTTCTATAATTCACCCCTCCACTTT. Protein product: CASSLYGGFYNSPLHF.

This clone is deemed medium-sized. This chain joins TRBV5-1 and TRBJ2-1, with D possibly being TRBD2 (5 bases). Germline V gives CDR1 SGHRS, CDR2 YFSETQ. V dropped 4 bases and J dropped 0 bases, with 11 bases sitting between them. This CDR3 has 15 residues. CDR3 residues: CASSVDSFSYNEQFF. CDR3 DNA sequence: TGCGCCAGCAGCGTGGACTCCTTCTCCTACAATGAGCAGTTCTTC.

This clone was recorded many times. The chain is built from TRBV5-4 and TRBJ2-3, with D tentatively TRBD2 (6 bases). V was cut by 0 bases and J by 0 bases, with 11 bases left in between. The CDR3 consists of 16 residues. Looked up from germline, CDR1 is SGHNT and CDR2 is YYREEE (reference sequence). The CDR3: CASSLARLASTDTQYF. In nucleotides, the CDR3 is TGTGCCAGCAGCTTGGCCCGCCTAGCGAGCACAGATACGCAGTATTTT.

This chain joins TRBV5-1 and TRBJ2-7, with 7 bases fitting TRBD1. Germline V gives CDR1 SGHRS, CDR2 YFSETQ. The CDR3 totals 14 residues. J was trimmed by 5 bases and V by 0 bases; bases with no gene match: 5. This chain's CDR3 is CASSLGTGGDEQYF. In DNA, the CDR3 is TGCGCCAGCAGCTTGGGGACAGGCGGCGACGAGCAGTACTTC.

As concerns this clone: One end of the junction fails to match germline, which may point to a read error. This rearrangement joins TRBV28 to TRBJ1-2, with 7 bases identical to TRBD1. In germline, CDR1 is MDHEN, CDR2 SYDVKM. The CDR3 has 14 residues. The CDR3 reads CAISSATGIGGYTF. CDR3 nucleotide sequence: TGTGCCATCAGTTCAGCGACAGGGATTGGTGGCTACACTTTC.

Regarding this clone: Since a much larger clone is just one base distant, this may be a read error. The chain employs TRBV11-2 and TRBJ2-7; no definite D call. Per germline, CDR1 SGHAT and CDR2 FQNNGV. There are 15 residues in the CDR3. Trimming shortened V by 4 bases and J by 1 base, and 14 bases separated the two germline ends. The CDR3 nucleotides read TGTGCCAGCAGCTCCTTCCAGTGGATGTCCTACGAGCAGTACTTC. It encodes CASSSFQWMSYEQYF.

This clone was counted ten times or more. V gene TRBV7-9 combines with J gene TRBJ1-1; possible D gene TRBD1, 5 bases. CDR3 size: 14 residues. Between the trimmed V and J ends, which lost 5 bases and 1 base, there was a span of 11 bases. CDR1 is SEHNR and CDR2 is FQNEAQ in the germline V gene (reference sequence). The CDR3 DNA sequence: TGTGCCAGCAGCCATCAGACAGAGAACACTGAAGCTTTCTTT. Residues: CASSHQTENTEAFF.